This section outlines one TCR beta chain sequence together with its context. What it binds is not known. The record originates from a study of cytomegalovirus exposure and HLA in healthy donors. Whole-study results and caveats: There were approximately 150 TCR beta chains listed as cytomegalovirus-associated.

Trimming pared 3 bases from V and 6 bases from J, leaving 14 bases between. The V gene's germline CDR1 is SEHNR and CDR2 FQNEAQ (reference sequence). The CDR3 loop spans 14 amino acids. In nominal health when sampled, donors likely had unrecorded immune exposures nonetheless. PCR employed 60 Vbeta and 13 Jbeta primers. Source study methods: Among the unique TCR beta chains that a later analysis counted, roughly 80 million in all, roughly 11 million were shared. The assay was immunoSEQ multiplex PCR, and TCRdb's table has in-frame clones only and misses some. Clone size and the V and J calls come from that table; the DNA yielded D and trimming. Of some 140,000 clones listed, around 77% are singletons.

The sequencing sample was made of PBMCs. V and J are TRBV7-9 and TRBJ1-1; D is unresolved. This TCR was recovered from a woman in her sixties or seventies in good health and CMV-seronegative. The CDR3 sequence is CASSLGGSGSEAFF. CDR3 in DNA: TGTGCCAGCAGCTTGGGCGGGTCCGGTTCTGAAGCTTTCTTT.